The entry below gives a single T cell receptor (beta chain) sequence along with its context. Its target is unknown. This entry belongs to a study of T-cell memory formation after mild COVID-19. Findings and limits, study-wide: In pre-infection memory, a portion of responding clones appeared, which suggested that cross-reactive memory joined. CD4+ clones that contracted lay mainly in CM and EM; CD8+ ones lay in EMRA. A second wave expanding day 15 to 37 was CD4+-biased; contracting clones were balanced.

This CDR3 comprises 16 residues. Germline CDR1 is SGHAT and CDR2 is FQNNGV. Trimming pared 5 bases from V and 2 bases from J, leaving 17 bases between. 5'RACE, which relied on constant-segment primers, yielded TCR alpha and TCR beta cDNA libraries carrying sample barcodes and UMIs. TCRdb re-derived calls from the 5' RACE reads in MiXCR, one entry per CDR3 protein. Of a few hundred thousand distinct CDR3 sequences listed, under 30% were seen once; the top ten hold 13%. The chain couples TRBV11-2 to TRBJ2-3; D uncertain. This TCR was recovered from an adult woman who had mild COVID-19 (a few samples of this study predate the infection). Cell type and time point are not known. Source material: PBMCs or a T cell subset sorted from them (not recorded which). CDR3 nucleotides: TGTGCCAGCAGCGCGGATATGCTCGGTGACACAGATACGCAGTATTTT. Protein sequence: CASSADMLGDTDTQYF.